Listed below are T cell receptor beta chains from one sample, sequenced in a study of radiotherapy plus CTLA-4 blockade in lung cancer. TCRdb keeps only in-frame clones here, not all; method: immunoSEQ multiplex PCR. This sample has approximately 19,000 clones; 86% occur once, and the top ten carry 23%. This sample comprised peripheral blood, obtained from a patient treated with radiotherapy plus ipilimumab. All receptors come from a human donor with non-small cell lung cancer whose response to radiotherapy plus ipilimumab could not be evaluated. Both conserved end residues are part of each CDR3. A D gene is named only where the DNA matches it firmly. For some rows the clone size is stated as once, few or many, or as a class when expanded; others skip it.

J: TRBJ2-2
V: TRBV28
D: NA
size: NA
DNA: TGTGCCAGCTCAAAGACATGGGCCGGGGAGCTGTTTTTT
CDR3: CASSKTWAGELFF

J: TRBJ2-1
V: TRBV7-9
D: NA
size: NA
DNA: TGTGCCAGCAGCTTAATCACTGGGCCAGGTGGTGAGCAGTTCTTC
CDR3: CASSLITGPGGEQFF

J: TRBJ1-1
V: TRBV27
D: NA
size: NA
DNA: TGTGCCAGCAGGGTACAGAGGAACACTGAAGCTTTCTTT
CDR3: CASRVQRNTEAFF

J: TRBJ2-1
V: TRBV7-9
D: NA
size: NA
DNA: TGTGCCAGCAGCGGAGGGAGCGGATCCTACAATGAGCAGTTCTTC
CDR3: CASSGGSGSYNEQFF

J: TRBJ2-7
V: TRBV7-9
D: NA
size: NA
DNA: TGTGCCAGCAGCTACACAGGGAGCTCCTACGAGCAGTACTTC
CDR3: CASSYTGSSYEQYF

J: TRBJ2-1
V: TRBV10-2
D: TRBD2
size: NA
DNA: TGCGCCAGCAGTGCCCACGGACTAGCGGAGAATGAGCAGTTCTTC
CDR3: CASSAHGLAENEQFF

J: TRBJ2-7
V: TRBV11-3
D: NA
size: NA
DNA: TGTGCCAGCAGCTTGGTTATCAGGGGATTCTCCTACGAGCAGTACTTC
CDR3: CASSLVIRGFSYEQYF

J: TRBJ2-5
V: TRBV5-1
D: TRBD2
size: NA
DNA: TGCGCCAGCAGCCCCCTAGCGGGGGCGGGGGAGACCCAGTACTTC
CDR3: CASSPLAGAGETQYF

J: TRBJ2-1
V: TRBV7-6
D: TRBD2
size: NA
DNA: TGTGCCAGCAGCCCCAGAGGGCGGGGGGGAGGCTCCTACAATGAGCAGTTCTTC
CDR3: CASSPRGRGGGSYNEQFF

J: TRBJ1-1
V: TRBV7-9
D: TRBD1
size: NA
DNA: TGTGCCAGCAGCTTTTTAGGACAGGCGAACACTGAAGCTTTCTTT
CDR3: CASSFLGQANTEAFF

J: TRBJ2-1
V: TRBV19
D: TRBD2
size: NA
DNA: TGTGCCAGTAGTATGGGGCTAGCGGGAAGGAATGAGCAGTTCTTC
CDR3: CASSMGLAGRNEQFF

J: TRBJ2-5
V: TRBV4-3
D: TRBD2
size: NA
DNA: TGCGCCAGCAGCCAAGATATGGCGGGGGGTGGGGAGACCCAGTACTTC
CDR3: CASSQDMAGGGETQYF

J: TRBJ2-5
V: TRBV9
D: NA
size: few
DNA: TGTGCCAGCAGCGTAGGGGCACAGCAAGAGACCCAGTACTTC
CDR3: CASSVGAQQETQYF

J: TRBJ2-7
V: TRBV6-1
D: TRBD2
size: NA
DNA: TGTGCCAGCAGTGCAGAGCGGGAAGCGCAGTACTTC
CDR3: CASSAEREAQYF

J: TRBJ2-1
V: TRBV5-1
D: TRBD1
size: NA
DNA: TGCGCCAGCAGCGAGGGACAGGTCGCCTACAATGAGCAGTTCTTC
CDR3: CASSEGQVAYNEQFF

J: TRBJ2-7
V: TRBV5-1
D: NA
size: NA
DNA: TGCGCCAGCAGCTCCGGTGGTGACGAGCAGTACTTC
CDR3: CASSSGGDEQYF

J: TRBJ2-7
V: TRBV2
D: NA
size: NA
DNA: TGTGCCAGCAGTGAACTCTACGAGCAGTACTTC
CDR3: CASSELYEQYF

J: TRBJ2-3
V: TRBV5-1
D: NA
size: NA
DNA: TGCGCCAGCAGCTTGGGGACAGACCCAGATACGCAGTATTTT
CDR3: CASSLGTDPDTQYF

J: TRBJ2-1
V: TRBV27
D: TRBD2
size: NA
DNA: TGTGCCAGCAGTCCGGGACTACCTATGTACAATGAGCAGTTCTTC
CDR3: CASSPGLPMYNEQFF

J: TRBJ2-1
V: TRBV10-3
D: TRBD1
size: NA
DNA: TGTGCCATCAGTGTGGGACAGTTAAATGAGCAGTTCTTC
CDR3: CAISVGQLNEQFF

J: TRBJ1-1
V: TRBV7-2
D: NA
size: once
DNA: TGTGCCAGCAGCTTAGTGGAGGGGAACACTGAAGCTTTCTTT
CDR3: CASSLVEGNTEAFF

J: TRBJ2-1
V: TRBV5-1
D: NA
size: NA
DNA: TGCGCCAGCAGCCCCCGGGATAGCTCCTACAATGAGCAGTTCTTC
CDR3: CASSPRDSSYNEQFF

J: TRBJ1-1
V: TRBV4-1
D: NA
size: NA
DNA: TGCGCCAGCAGCTCAGGGCGGTTTGCGAACACTGAAGCTTTCTTT
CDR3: CASSSGRFANTEAFF

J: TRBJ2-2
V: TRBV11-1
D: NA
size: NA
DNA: TGTGCCAGCAGCTTACAGGGCGGGGAGCTGTTTTTT
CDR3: CASSLQGGELFF

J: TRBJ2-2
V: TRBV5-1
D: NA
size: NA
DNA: TGCGCCAGCAGCTTGGCCCCGGGAATTAACACCGGGGAGCTGTTTTTT
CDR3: CASSLAPGINTGELFF

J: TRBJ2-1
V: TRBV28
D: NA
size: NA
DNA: TGTGCCAGCAGCTACGACTCATCCTCCTACAATGAGCAGTTCTTC
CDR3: CASSYDSSSYNEQFF

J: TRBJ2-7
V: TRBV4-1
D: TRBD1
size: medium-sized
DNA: TGCGCCAGCAGCCAAGATCGCACCCCGGGACAGGGGGCAAAGTACTTC
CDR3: CASSQDRTPGQGAKYF

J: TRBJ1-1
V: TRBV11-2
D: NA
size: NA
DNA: TGTGCCAGCAGCTCACAGGGCTGGGAGAACACTGAAGCTTTCTTT
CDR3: CASSSQGWENTEAFF

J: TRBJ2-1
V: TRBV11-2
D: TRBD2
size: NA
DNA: TGTGCCAGCAGCCGAACTGGACTAGCGGGGGGGCCGAAGTTCTTC
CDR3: CASSRTGLAGGPKFF

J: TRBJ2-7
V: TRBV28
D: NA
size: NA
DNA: TGTGCCAGCAGTCGACCGTGGGCCGTATCCTACGAGCAGTACTTC
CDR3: CASSRPWAVSYEQYF

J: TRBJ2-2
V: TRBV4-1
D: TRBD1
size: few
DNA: TGCGCCAGCAGCCCCACACGATCGACAGGGGGCACCGGGGAGCTGTTTTTT
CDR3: CASSPTRSTGGTGELFF

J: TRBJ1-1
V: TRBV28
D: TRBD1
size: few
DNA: TGTGCCAGCAGTCCAGGGACAGTAGGTTTCTTT
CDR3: CASSPGTVGFF

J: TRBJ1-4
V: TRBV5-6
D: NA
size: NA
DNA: TGTGCCAGCAGCTTGGGGATCCGGGATGAAAAACTGTTTTTT
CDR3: CASSLGIRDEKLFF

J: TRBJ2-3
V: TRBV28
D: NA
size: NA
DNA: TGTGCCAGCAGTCGGGTTGTCACAGATACGCAGTATTTT
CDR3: CASSRVVTDTQYF

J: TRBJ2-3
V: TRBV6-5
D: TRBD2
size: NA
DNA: TGTGCCAGCAGTTACCGGGGGGTATTCGTCACAGATACGCAGTATTTT
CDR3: CASSYRGVFVTDTQYF

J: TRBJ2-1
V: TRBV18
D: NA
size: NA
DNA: TGTGCCAGCTCACCAGCGACTAGGGCCTACAATGAGCAGTTCTTC
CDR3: CASSPATRAYNEQFF

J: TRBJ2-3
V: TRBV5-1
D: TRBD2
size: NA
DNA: TGCGCCAGCAGCGAAGGGACTAGCGGGAGGGGCACAGATACGCAGTATTTT
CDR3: CASSEGTSGRGTDTQYF

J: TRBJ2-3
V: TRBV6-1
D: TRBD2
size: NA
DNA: TGTGCCAGCAGTGAGGGTAGCGGGGGGCAAGATACGCAGTATTTT
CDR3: CASSEGSGGQDTQYF

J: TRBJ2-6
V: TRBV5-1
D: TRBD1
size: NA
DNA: TGCGCCAGCAGCCATCTAGTGAACTCGGGACAGGGGGTTGGGGCCAACGTCCTGACTTTC
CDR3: CASSHLVNSGQGVGANVLTF

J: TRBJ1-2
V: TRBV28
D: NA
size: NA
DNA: TGTGCCAGCAGTCCGGAGGGACTCGCTAAAGGGTATGGCTACACCTTC
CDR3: CASSPEGLAKGYGYTF

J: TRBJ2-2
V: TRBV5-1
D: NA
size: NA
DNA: TGCGCCAGTACCTTGTGGGGGCAAAAGAACACCGGGGAGCTGTTTTTT
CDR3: CASTLWGQKNTGELFF

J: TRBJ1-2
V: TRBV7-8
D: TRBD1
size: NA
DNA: TGTGCCAGCTCTCGTGGGACAGGGGCTGGCTACACCTTC
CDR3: CASSRGTGAGYTF

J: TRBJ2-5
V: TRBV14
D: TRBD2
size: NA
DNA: TGTGCCAGCAGCCAAGTTTCCACTAGCGGCCAAGGGGGCCAAGAGACCCAGTACTTC
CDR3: CASSQVSTSGQGGQETQYF

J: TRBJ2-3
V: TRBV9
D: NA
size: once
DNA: TGTGCCAGCAGCGGGGACTCGAGAAGCACAGATACGCAGTATTTT
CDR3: CASSGDSRSTDTQYF

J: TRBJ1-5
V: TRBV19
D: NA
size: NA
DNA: TGTGCCAGTAGACCACTTGCAGGGTATAGCAATCAGCCCCAGCATTTT
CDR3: CASRPLAGYSNQPQHF

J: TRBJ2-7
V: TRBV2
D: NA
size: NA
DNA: TGTGCCAGCAGTGACAGGGGAGTGGCCGAAGAGCAGTACTTC
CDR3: CASSDRGVAEEQYF

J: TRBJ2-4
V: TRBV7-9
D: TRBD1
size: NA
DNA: TGTGCCAGCAGCTTGCTCTCAGGGGGACGTAGCATTCAGTACTTC
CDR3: CASSLLSGGRSIQYF

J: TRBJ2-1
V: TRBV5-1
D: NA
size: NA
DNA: TGCGCCAGCAGCCCAGTATTGACTGGACAGATAAGCTCCTACAATGAGCAGTTCTTC
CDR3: CASSPVLTGQISSYNEQFF

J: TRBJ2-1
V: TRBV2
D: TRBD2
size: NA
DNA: TGTGCCAGCAAGGCTAGCGGGGGGGCTCTCGATGAGCAGTTCTTC
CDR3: CASKASGGALDEQFF

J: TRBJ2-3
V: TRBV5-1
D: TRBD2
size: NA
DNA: TGCGCCAGCAGCTTATTAAGCGGGGGGGTTGGAGATACGCAGTATTTT
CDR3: CASSLLSGGVGDTQYF

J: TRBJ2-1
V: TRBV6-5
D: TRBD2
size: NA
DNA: TGTGCCAGCAGGACTGCAATCGGGACTAGTGAGCAGTTCTTC
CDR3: CASRTAIGTSEQFF

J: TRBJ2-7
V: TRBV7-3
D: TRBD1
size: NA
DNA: TGTGCCAGCAGCTTAGCCGGGACAGGGCCTACCTACGAGCAGTACTTC
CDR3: CASSLAGTGPTYEQYF

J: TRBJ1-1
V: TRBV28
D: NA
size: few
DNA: TGTGCCAGCAGTCCCAGGGCAGGAGGGAGGTACACTGAAGCTTTCTTT
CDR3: CASSPRAGGRYTEAFF

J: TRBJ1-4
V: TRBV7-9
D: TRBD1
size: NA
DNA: TGTGCCAGCAGCACCGGACAGGGGGCTGAAAAACTGTTTTTT
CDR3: CASSTGQGAEKLFF

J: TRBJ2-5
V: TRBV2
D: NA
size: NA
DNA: TGTGCCAGCAGTGGACTCAGGACTAAAACCCTACAAGAGACCCAGTACTTC
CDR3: CASSGLRTKTLQETQYF

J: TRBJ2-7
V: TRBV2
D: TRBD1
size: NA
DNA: TGTGCCAGCAGTTGGGACAGGGGATCCGAGCAGTACTTC
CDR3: CASSWDRGSEQYF